Sequencing of this T cell receptor (beta chain) was carried out in a study of T cell repertoires in cytomegalovirus infection. Germline values: CDR1 SGHAT, CDR2 FQNNGV. The CDR3 covers 15 residues. Comment on this clonotype: Its antigen is as yet unknown. Since a much larger clone is just one base distant, this may be a read error.

In TCRdb, the reads were re-called with MiXCR into one record per CDR3 protein. This table holds hundreds of thousands of distinct CDR3 sequences, about 44% found once. Material: cultured PBMCs, obtained from culture after CMV antigen stimulation. The TCR comes from a human donor in good health (CMV status not recorded). Some clones in this sample may be carry-over from other donors' samples. The V gene is TRBV11-2, the J gene TRBJ2-1, with 12 bases matching TRBD1. The CDR3 sequence: CAGSRDRGQYNEQFF. The CDR3 DNA reads TGTGCCGGCAGTCGGGACAGGGGGCAATACAATGAGCAGTTCTTC.